This TCR beta chain emerged from a study of blood T cell repertoires in COVID-19. This clone was picked up one time. The data were produced by immunoSEQ multiplex PCR, yet TCRdb's version contains in-frame clones alone and is incomplete. The sample carries about 130,000 clones, roughly four fifths recorded once. Sequences were obtained from PBMCs or T cells enriched from blood (not recorded which). The receptor's source is a man aged 45 to 65 who had recovered from COVID-19.

The CDR3, as DNA: TGTGCCAGCAGTTTCCCGGGGGGCAATCAGCCCCAGCATTTT. As protein: CASSFPGGNQPQHF. The chain combines TRBV28 with TRBJ1-5, with D tentatively TRBD1 (5 bases). CDR1 MDHEN and CDR2 SYDVKM come from the germline V gene. V dropped 3 bases and J dropped 2 bases, with 8 bases sitting between them. There are 14 residues in the CDR3.